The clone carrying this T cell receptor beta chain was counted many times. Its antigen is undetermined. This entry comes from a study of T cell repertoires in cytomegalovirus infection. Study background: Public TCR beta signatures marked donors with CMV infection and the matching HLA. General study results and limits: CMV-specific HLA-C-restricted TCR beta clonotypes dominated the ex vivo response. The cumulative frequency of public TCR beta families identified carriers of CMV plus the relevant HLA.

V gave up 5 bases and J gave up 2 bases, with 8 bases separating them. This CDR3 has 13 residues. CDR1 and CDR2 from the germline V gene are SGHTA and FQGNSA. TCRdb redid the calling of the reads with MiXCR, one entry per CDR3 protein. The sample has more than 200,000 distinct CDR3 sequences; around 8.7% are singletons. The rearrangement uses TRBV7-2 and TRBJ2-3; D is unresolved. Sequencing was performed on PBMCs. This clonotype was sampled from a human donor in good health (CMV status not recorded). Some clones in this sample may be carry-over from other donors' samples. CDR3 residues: CASSRYNTDTQYF. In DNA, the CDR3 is TGTGCCAGCAGCCGATACAACACAGATACGCAGTATTTT.